These 21 T cell receptor beta chains came from one sample sequenced in a study of T cells after yellow fever vaccination. MiXCR was run by TCRdb on the 5' RACE reads, yielding one entry per CDR3 protein. The sample includes under 300,000 distinct CDR3 sequences, roughly 7.2% of them seen just once. Sample: CD4+ T cells sorted from PBMCs, taken 15 days after the yellow fever booster vaccination. All receptors come from a man aged 25-45 years who received the YFV17D yellow fever vaccine.

The CDR3 loop reads CASSLWTGDQPQHF. In nucleotides, the CDR3 is TGTGCCAGCAGTTTATGGACAGGGGATCAGCCCCAGCATTTT. This chain connects TRBV12-3 or TRBV12-4 to TRBJ1-5; 9 bases match TRBD1. The CDR3 spans 14 residues. J lost 5 bases, V lost 2 bases, and 1 base had no gene match.

This clonotype was seen a few times. The chain has TRBV3-1 and TRBJ1-1; TRBD1 agrees at 9 bases. This CDR3 has 14 amino acids. The germline gives CDR1 LGHDT, CDR2 YNNKEL (reference sequence). V dropped 3 bases and J dropped 8; count of bases not matched to a gene: 7. The DNA of the CDR3 is TGTGCCAGCAGCCACGGGGGACAGGGCGGGGAAGCTTTCTTT. Translation: CASSHGGQGGEAFF.

Many counts were recorded for this clonotype. This sequence joins TRBV5-1 and TRBJ2-4; no definite D call. The germline V and J ends were trimmed by 5 bases and 0 bases, with 6 bases remaining between them. This CDR3 region has 13 residues. In germline, CDR1 is SGHRS, CDR2 YFSETQ. For the CDR3, the DNA is TGCGCCAGCAGGGACCTAGCCAAAAACATTCAGTACTTC. Encoded protein: CASRDLAKNIQYF. Based on the CDR3 plus reference TRBV5-1 and TRBJ2-4, the full variable domain is KAGVTQTPRYLIKTRGQQVTLSCSPISGHRSVSWYQQTPGQGLQFLFEYFSETQRNKGNFPGRFSGRQFSNSRSEMNVSTLELGDSALYLCASRDLAKNIQYFGAGTRLSVL.

This clonotype was counted many times. V is TRBV29-1 and J is TRBJ2-1, with D perhaps matching TRBD1 (5 bases). CDR1 SQVTM and CDR2 ANQGSEA come from the germline V gene. The ends were cut back, 4 bases at V and 8 bases at J, with 12 bases in the middle. The CDR3 has 12 residues. Here the CDR3 reads CSVVGQGDEQFF. The CDR3 region has the DNA TGCAGCGTTGTTGGACAAGGGGATGAGCAGTTCTTC.

This clonotype was recorded at least ten times. This chain connects TRBV5-1 to TRBJ1-1, with D hard to call. V lost 0 bases to trimming and J lost 1 base, with 10 bases between them. CDR1 is SGHRS and CDR2 is YFSETQ in the germline V gene. This CDR3 comprises 15 residues. The chain's CDR3 is CASSLGPPWNTEAFF. CDR3 DNA sequence: TGCGCCAGCAGCTTGGGCCCGCCATGGAACACTGAAGCTTTCTTT.

This clonotype was counted ten times or more. The chain carries TRBV12-3 or TRBV12-4 and TRBJ1-4; tentatively, D is TRBD1 (6 bases). The CDR3 has 15 amino acids. V gave up 6 bases and J gave up 9 bases, with 20 bases separating them. CDR3 amino acids: CASRPTGGQLQKLFF. Here the CDR3 DNA reads TGTGCCAGCAGACCGACGGGGGGGCAACTTCAAAAACTGTTTTTT.

The genes are TRBV25-1 and TRBJ2-2; D ambiguous. The CDR3 has 13 residues. V dropped 7 bases and J dropped 4 bases, with 10 bases sitting between them. The germline V gene has CDR1 MGHDK and CDR2 SYGVNS. The CDR3 DNA is TGTGCCAGCACTGGTGTACTCACCGGGGAGCTGTTTTTT. This sequence encodes CASTGVLTGELFF.

This clonotype turned up a few times. The gene calls are TRBV5-1 and TRBJ2-7; D not certain. The V gene's germline CDR1 is SGHRS and CDR2 YFSETQ. V was shortened by 0 bases and J by 2 bases, with 12 bases between the two germline ends. CDR3 length: 15 residues. The CDR3 coding sequence is TGCGCCAGCAGCTTGGGTCAGACGATAACCTACGAGCAGTACTTC. This gives the protein CASSLGQTITYEQYF.

At least ten counts were recorded for this clonotype. The rearrangement joins TRBV10-2 to TRBJ2-1; D may correspond to TRBD1 or TRBD2 (5 bases each). CDR3 length: 16 residues. Looked up from germline, CDR1 is WSHSY and CDR2 is SAAADI. The ends were cut back, 4 bases at V and 0 bases at J, with 13 bases in the middle. CDR3 DNA sequence: TGCGCCAGCAGTGCCAGGGTCGGAGGCTCCTACAATGAGCAGTTCTTC. Translating gives CASSARVGGSYNEQFF.

This clonotype showed up just a few times. One junction end disagrees with the germline gene, perhaps due to a read error. This CDR3 reads CASSLAPGLAGGVF. CDR3 DNA: TGTGCCAGCAGCTTGGCTCCCGGACTAGCGGGAGGAGTCTTC. This chain uses TRBV7-2 with TRBJ2-1; 14 bases fit TRBD2. The CDR3 totals 14 residues. Looked up from germline, CDR1 is SGHTA and CDR2 is FQGNSA. Full variable domain (rest looked up from reference TRBV7-2 and TRBJ2-1): GAGVSQSPSNKVTEKGKDVELRCDPISGHTALYWYRQSLGQGLEFLIYFQGNSAPDKSGLPSDRFSAERTGGSVSTLTIQRTQQEDSAVYLCASSLAPGLAGGVFGPGTRLTVL.

This clonotype has ten or more counts. The V call is TRBV5-1, the J call TRBJ2-7; no reliable D call. The CDR3 totals 13 residues. The germline V gene has CDR1 SGHRS and CDR2 YFSETQ. V was clipped by 4 bases and J by 6 bases, with 14 bases between them. CDR3 residues: CASSLGSGPEQYF. CDR3 DNA sequence: TGCGCCAGCAGCCTCGGTTCCGGGCCCGAGCAGTACTTC.

V is TRBV15 and J is TRBJ2-7; D might be TRBD2 (5 bases). The CDR3 extends over 15 amino acids. V lost 1 base, J lost 0 bases, and 10 bases lay in between. CDR1 and CDR2 from the germline V gene are LNHNV and YYDKDF (reference sequence). CDR3: CATSRGVAFSYEQYF. The CDR3, as DNA: TGTGCCACCAGCAGAGGGGTAGCGTTCTCCTACGAGCAGTACTTC. Based on the CDR3 plus reference TRBV15 and TRBJ2-7, the full variable domain is DAMVIQNPRYQVTQFGKPVTLSCSQTLNHNVMYWYQQKSSQAPKLLFHYYDKDFNNEADTPDNFQSRRPNTSFCFLDIRSPGLGDTAMYLCATSRGVAFSYEQYFGPGTRLTVT.

At least ten counts were recorded for this clonotype. V gene TRBV7-6 combines with J gene TRBJ2-3; D remains ambiguous. V was clipped by 2 bases and J by 6 bases, with 12 bases between them. Germline assignment: CDR1 SGHVS and CDR2 FNYEAQ. The CDR3 runs to 14 residues. In DNA form, the CDR3 reads TGTGCCAGCAGCTTAATTCAGAGTCGGGATACGCAGTATTTT. It encodes CASSLIQSRDTQYF.

The chain combines TRBV20-1 with TRBJ2-5; D is ambiguous. The ends were cut back, 1 base at V and 1 base at J, with 10 bases in the middle. CDR1 and CDR2 from the germline V gene are DFQATT and SNEGSKA (reference sequence). This CDR3 region has 14 residues. The CDR3 region has the DNA TGCAGTGCTAGAGTGCCCCTGGGCCAAGAGACCCAGTACTTC. Protein: CSARVPLGQETQYF.

A few counts support this clonotype. The chain uses TRBV23-1 and TRBJ2-1; D perhaps matches TRBD1 (6 bases). TRBV23-1 falls under the ORF class, with uncertain function. Trimming shortened V by 6 bases and J by 1 base, and 19 bases separated the two germline ends. The CDR3 extends over 17 amino acids. Here the CDR3 reads CASSLRTVDLSYNEQFF. In DNA, the CDR3 is TGCGCCAGCAGCCTTCGGACAGTCGATTTATCCTACAATGAGCAGTTCTTC.

At least ten counts were recorded for this clonotype. The chain combines TRBV3-1 with TRBJ2-7, with D possibly called TRBD1 or TRBD2 (5 bases each). The length of the CDR3 is 13 residues. Between the trimmed V and J ends, which lost 8 bases and 4 bases, there was a span of 15 bases. Looked up from germline, CDR1 is LGHDT and CDR2 is YNNKEL (reference sequence). The CDR3 sequence: CASGWDGSYEQYF. The CDR3 bases are TGTGCCAGCGGTTGGGACGGATCTTACGAGCAGTACTTC.

The chain combines TRBV6-2 or TRBV6-3 with TRBJ2-5; D is undetermined. Germline CDR1 reads MNHEY; CDR2 reads SVGEGT. The V and J ends lost 6 bases and 2 bases respectively, with 10 bases between them. The CDR3 is made up of 13 amino acids. The CDR3 loop reads CASSLIRQETQYF. CDR3 coding DNA: TGTGCCAGCAGCCTTATCAGACAAGAGACCCAGTACTTC.

The chain couples TRBV7-2 to TRBJ2-2; D possibly uses TRBD1 or TRBD2 (6 bases each). CDR3 size: 15 residues. V lost 5 bases and J 5 bases, leaving 15 bases between the germline ends. Germline V gene lookup returns CDR1 SGHTA and CDR2 FQGNSA. Here the CDR3 reads CASSRGGKTTGELFF. The CDR3 DNA is TGTGCCAGCAGCCGAGGGGGGAAAACGACCGGGGAGCTGTTTTTT.

The J gene is TRBJ1-5, the V gene TRBV7-2; unclear D gene. V lost 0 bases and J 11 bases, leaving 8 bases between the germline ends. Germline V lookup: CDR1 SGHTA, CDR2 FQGNSA. This CDR3 is built from 12 residues. The CDR3 nucleotides are TGTGCCAGCAGCTTAGCAGCCGGGGCCCAGCATTTT. Protein sequence: CASSLAAGAQHF.

The chain joins TRBV19 to TRBJ2-2; 8 nucleotides agree with TRBD2. CDR3 length equals 16 residues. CDR1 LNHDA and CDR2 SQIVND come from the germline V gene (reference sequence). The trim removed 5 bases at V and 6 bases at J, leaving 11 bases unmatched. The CDR3 DNA sequence: TGTGCCAGTAGTGTCTCCGGGACTAGAATCTCCGGGGAGCTGTTTTTT. Translation gives CASSVSGTRISGELFF.

This clonotype was counted only a few times. The chain combines TRBV3-1 with TRBJ2-5; the D gene is possibly TRBD2 (6 bases). Trimming took off 6 bases at V and 5 bases at J, with 19 bases between the two ends. CDR1 and CDR2 (germline): LGHDT, YNNKEL (reference sequence). The CDR3 consists of 15 residues. This chain's CDR3 is CASRPGSGVVETQYF. CDR3 nucleotide sequence: TGTGCCAGCAGGCCTGGATCGGGAGTTGTGGAGACCCAGTACTTC.